Each of the 29 T cell receptor beta chains below was sequenced from the same sample in a study of long-term antiretroviral therapy in people with HIV. immunoSEQ v3.0 was run at survey level. Sequencing used immunoSEQ multiplex PCR; TCRdb keeps in-frame clones, though not all of them. The sample lists tens of thousands of clones; around 95% were seen once. Sequences were derived from unsorted PBMCs, sampled 5.3 years after starting antiretroviral therapy. The receptors here all came from a man between 45 and 60 years old with HIV.

The chain joins TRBV7-2 to TRBJ2-2; 7 bases fit TRBD1. J was trimmed by 0 bases and V by 6 bases; bases with no gene match: 4. The CDR3 length is 15 residues. Germline CDR1 is SGHTA and CDR2 is FQGNSA. CDR3 region: CASRLGQSNTGELFF. Here the CDR3 DNA reads TGTGCCAGCAGATTGGGACAGTCGAACACCGGGGAGCTGTTTTTT.

The genes are TRBV7-9 and TRBJ2-2; D possibly matches TRBD1 or TRBD2 (6 bases each). This CDR3 region has 16 residues. CDR1 and CDR2 from the germline V gene are SEHNR and FQNEAQ (reference sequence). The V end was cut by 5 bases, the J end by 0 bases, with 13 bases between. CDR3 sequence: CASSPEGGTNTGELFF. In DNA, the CDR3 is TGTGCCAGCAGCCCAGAGGGGGGTACGAACACCGGGGAGCTGTTTTTT.

About this clone: One end of the junction does not line up with germline, which may come from a read error. Other DNA sequences in the sample encode the same CDR3. The V call is TRBV29-1, the J call TRBJ1-4; TRBD1 agrees at 7 bases. This CDR3 has 13 residues. CDR1 and CDR2 from the germline V gene are SQVTM and ANQGSEA. The CDR3 coding sequence is TGCAGCGTCGCCGGGACAGTTAATGAAAAGCTGTTTTTT. Translation: CSVAGTVNEKLFF.

In DNA, the CDR3 is TGTGCCAGCAGATCTACAGGGGCTGGCTACACCTTC. Translation gives CASRSTGAGYTF. This sequence joins TRBV6-6 and TRBJ1-2, with 7 bases aligning to TRBD1. Germline trimming cut 6 bases from V and 7 bases from J; bases unmatched to any gene: 5. The CDR3 length is 12 residues. The V gene's germline CDR1 is MNHNY and CDR2 SVGAGI (reference sequence).

The CDR3 nucleotides are TGTGCCAGCAGTGAAGTAGGACACCACCCCTATGGCTACACCTTC. It specifies CASSEVGHHPYGYTF. J is TRBJ1-2 and V is TRBV6-1; the D gene is possibly TRBD1 (5 bases). CDR3 length equals 15 residues. CDR1 is MNHNS, CDR2 SASEGT, per germline. Trimming stripped 1 base from V and 4 bases from J, with 13 bases between.

This chain joins TRBV11-2 and TRBJ2-3; no reliable D call. The V end was cut by 5 bases, the J end by 0 bases, with 6 bases between. Germline CDR1 SGHAT, CDR2 FQNNGV. CDR3 size: 13 residues. The CDR3 bases are TGTGCCAGCAGCCTGACTAGCACAGATACGCAGTATTTT. Its translation is CASSLTSTDTQYF.

A word on this clone: Sequence at one end of the junction differs from germline and may be a read error. The chain links TRBV10-3 to TRBJ1-5; D gene ambiguous. Germline CDR1 ENHRY, CDR2 SYGVKD. The length of the CDR3 is 16 residues. CDR3 sequence reads: CASSEANPRSNQPQHF. Here the CDR3 DNA reads TGTGCCAGCAGTGAAGCGAATCCGAGGAGCAATCAGCCCCAGCATTTT.

This clone was recorded only once. V is TRBV19 and J is TRBJ2-7; D remains unclear. This CDR3 has 13 residues. V was clipped by 2 bases and J by 0 bases, with 5 bases between them. From germline, CDR1 is LNHDA and CDR2 SQIVND (reference sequence). CDR3 in DNA: TGTGCCAGTAGTATACAGCACTCCTACGAGCAGTACTTC. It codes for CASSIQHSYEQYF.

This CDR3 reads CASSGTDRYNSPLHF. The CDR3, as DNA: TGTGCCAGCAGTGGCACGGACAGGTATAATTCACCCCTCCACTTT. The V call is TRBV6-1, the J call TRBJ1-6; 7 nucleotides line up with TRBD1. Unmatched junction bases numbered 4, after V lost 4 bases and J lost 4 bases. The germline CDR1 and CDR2 sequences are MNHNS and SASEGT. The CDR3 loop spans 15 amino acids.

The sample holds a few counts of this clone. The chain uses TRBV6-6 and TRBJ2-2; D is undetermined. Germline assignment: CDR1 MNHNY and CDR2 SVGAGI (reference sequence). The CDR3 has 14 amino acids. Trimming took 6 bases from V and 1 from J, leaving 9 bases between them. The CDR3 sequence: CASSRSGNTGELFF. CDR3 coding DNA: TGTGCCAGCAGCCGCTCAGGGAACACCGGGGAGCTGTTTTTT.

The V call is TRBV7-2, the J call TRBJ2-7; no definite D call. Germline assignment: CDR1 SGHTA and CDR2 FQGNSA. Trimming removed 1 base from V and 2 bases from J, with 3 bases in between. CDR3 length: 12 amino acids. CDR3 in amino acids: CASSLDAYEQYF. The CDR3 DNA reads as TGTGCCAGCAGCTTAGACGCCTACGAGCAGTACTTC.

The chain joins TRBV7-2 to TRBJ2-1, with 11 positions matching TRBD1. There are 15 residues in the CDR3. Per germline, CDR1 SGHTA and CDR2 FQGNSA. Trimming at V came to 4 bases and at J to 6 bases, leaving 5 bases not matched to a gene. The CDR3 nucleotides are TGTGCCAGCAGCTCCGGGACAGGGGGTATCAATGAGCAGTTCTTC. This sequence encodes CASSSGTGGINEQFF. Based on the CDR3 plus reference TRBV7-2 and TRBJ2-1, the full variable domain is GAGVSQSPSNKVTEKGKDVELRCDPISGHTALYWYRQSLGQGLEFLIYFQGNSAPDKSGLPSDRFSAERTGGSVSTLTIQRTQQEDSAVYLCASSSGTGGINEQFFGPGTRLTVL.

The rearrangement links TRBV7-2 to TRBJ1-6; 12 bases are shared with TRBD1. V was clipped by 5 bases and J by 10 bases; unmatched bases: 12. The CDR3 is 17 residues long. Germline loops: CDR1 SGHTA, CDR2 FQGNSA. The CDR3 here is CASSLWGPGQGASPLHF. CDR3 coding DNA: TGTGCCAGCAGCCTATGGGGGCCGGGACAGGGGGCATCACCCCTCCACTTT.

The chain combines TRBV2 with TRBJ2-1; TRBD1 agrees at 7 bases. J was trimmed by 6 bases and V by 4 bases; bases with no gene match: 3. The CDR3 covers 13 residues. From germline, CDR1 is SNHLY and CDR2 FYNNEI. The CDR3 spells CASSVYRGNEQFF. The CDR3, as DNA: TGTGCCAGCAGTGTCTACAGGGGCAATGAGCAGTTCTTC.

This chain links TRBV6-4 with TRBJ2-3; D possibly corresponds to TRBD2 (6 bases). Germline CDR1 is MRHNA and CDR2 is SNTAGT. V gave up 4 bases and J gave up 0 bases, with 14 bases separating them. The CDR3 contains 16 residues. This CDR3 reads CASSGDSGSSTDTQYF. CDR3 nucleotides: TGTGCCAGCAGTGGGGACTCAGGCTCTAGCACAGATACGCAGTATTTT.

This clone has a handful of counts. The rearrangement uses TRBV10-3 and TRBJ1-2; TRBD1 aligns across 7 bases. Germline CDR1 is ENHRY and CDR2 is SYGVKD. The ends lost 4 bases at V and 3 bases at J; junction bases unmatched: 2. The CDR3 spans 13 residues. This CDR3 is CAISGTGDYGYTF. DNA of the CDR3: TGTGCCATCAGTGGAACAGGGGACTATGGCTACACCTTC.

This clone was found once. V usage is TRBV14 and J usage is TRBJ2-1, with 10 bases identical to TRBD1. V lost 1 base and J lost 5; bases outside the gene matches: 11. Germline CDR1 is SGHDN and CDR2 is FVKESK. The CDR3 totals 18 residues. CDR3 in amino acids: CASSQGQGARTMDNEQFF. In DNA, the CDR3 is TGTGCCAGCAGCCAAGGACAGGGGGCGAGAACTATGGACAATGAGCAGTTCTTC.

CDR3 in amino acids: CASRPLTGGFYEQYF. In DNA form, the CDR3 reads TGTGCCAGCAGACCTCTCACCGGGGGATTCTACGAGCAGTACTTC. The chain carries TRBV27 and TRBJ2-7; perhaps TRBD2 as D (6 bases). Germline values: CDR1 MNHEY, CDR2 SMNVEV (reference sequence). The CDR3 has 15 residues. Trimming stripped 6 bases from V and 3 bases from J, with 18 bases between.

The chain carries TRBV6-1 and TRBJ1-2; TRBD1 might be the D (5 bases). The germline CDR1 and CDR2 sequences are MNHNS and SASEGT. CDR3 length equals 14 residues. Trimming removed 0 bases at V and 4 bases at J, with 9 bases between. CDR3 loop: CASSEARTLYGYTF. In nucleotides, the CDR3 is TGTGCCAGCAGTGAAGCTAGGACACTCTATGGCTACACCTTC.

This clone is a singleton in its sample. The chain employs TRBV6-5 and TRBJ2-7; possible D gene TRBD2, 5 bases. Trimming shortened V by 6 bases and J by 6 bases, and 12 bases separated the two germline ends. The CDR3 consists of 12 residues. Germline CDR1 MNHEY, CDR2 SVGAGI. The CDR3 sequence is CASSHVGSEQYF. DNA for the CDR3: TGTGCCAGCAGCCACGTGGGGAGCGAGCAGTACTTC.

This chain's CDR3 is CASSIVPRQVNQPQHF. CDR3 sequence (DNA): TGTGCCAGTAGTATAGTACCCCGACAGGTTAATCAGCCCCAGCATTTT. The chain is built from TRBV19 and TRBJ1-5, with a tentative D call TRBD1 (6 bases). The CDR3 length is 16 residues. With 1 base removed from V and 4 bases from J, the gap between germline ends came to 14 bases. Per the germline V gene, CDR1 is LNHDA and CDR2 is SQIVND (reference sequence).

DNA for the CDR3: TGCGCCAGCAGCTTGGTAGCGGGGGGCTTCGCGAACACCGGGGAGCTGTTTTTT. Amino acid sequence: CASSLVAGGFANTGELFF. The V call is TRBV5-1, the J call TRBJ2-2, with 10 bases lining up with TRBD2. V was pared by 0 bases and J by 0 bases, with 5 bases of the junction left unmatched. This CDR3 has 18 amino acids. The V gene's germline CDR1 is SGHRS and CDR2 YFSETQ.

A single count supports this clone. The rearrangement links TRBV11-2 to TRBJ2-7; 7 bases fit TRBD1. From germline, CDR1 is SGHAT and CDR2 FQNNGV. The trim removed 5 bases at V and 0 bases at J, leaving 7 bases unmatched. The CDR3 has 15 residues. The CDR3 coding sequence is TGTGCCAGCAGCCAGAGGGGACAGAGCTCCTACGAGCAGTACTTC. Protein sequence: CASSQRGQSSYEQYF.

The chain is built from TRBV7-2 and TRBJ2-7; 8 nucleotides match TRBD1. Germline trimming cut 2 bases from V and 11 bases from J; bases unmatched to any gene: 8. The CDR3 has 13 amino acids. In germline, CDR1 is SGHTA, CDR2 FQGNSA. CDR3 sequence reads: CASSLNLDREEYF. In nucleotides, the CDR3 is TGTGCCAGCAGCTTAAATCTGGACAGGGAGGAGTACTTC.

Turning to this clone: One end of the junction is discordant with germline, which a read error may explain. This chain links TRBV9 with TRBJ2-3, with TRBD2 matching over 8 bases. Germline CDR1 SGDLS, CDR2 YYNGEE. The CDR3 has 14 residues. This chain's CDR3 is CASSGKASTDTQYF. CDR3 sequence (DNA): TGTGCCAGTAGCGGGAAGGCTAGCACAGATACGCAGTATTTT.

This sequence joins TRBV5-4 and TRBJ2-2, with D maybe TRBD1 (5 bases). Germline V gene sequence: CDR1 SGHNT, CDR2 YYREEE (reference sequence). With 3 bases removed from V and 7 bases from J, the gap between germline ends came to 7 bases. The CDR3 covers 12 residues. The CDR3 DNA follows: TGTGCCAGCAGCTCCCAGGGCGGGGAGCTGTTTTTT. Translated, it gives CASSSQGGELFF.

This sequence joins TRBV5-4 and TRBJ2-3; weak D call: TRBD1 (5 bases). Trimming took off 10 bases at V and 1 base at J, with 16 bases between the two ends. CDR3 size: 14 residues. Germline V gene lookup returns CDR1 SGHNT and CDR2 YYREEE (reference sequence). The CDR3 reads CALMTLGGTDTQYF. As DNA, the CDR3 is TGTGCCCTTATGACCTTAGGGGGCACAGATACGCAGTATTTT.

In this sample, this clone turned up once. The rearrangement joins TRBV4-3 to TRBJ2-3; 11 bases agree with TRBD2. The CDR3 consists of 16 residues. Trimming took 1 base from V and 2 from J; bases not matched to a gene: 2. Germline V gives CDR1 LGHNA, CDR2 YSLEER. In nucleotides, the CDR3 is TGCGCCAGCAGCCAAGGACTAGCGGGGATCACAGATACGCAGTATTTT. Its protein product is CASSQGLAGITDTQYF.

The rearrangement links TRBV7-6 to TRBJ2-7, with 8 bases matching TRBD1. Germline V gene data show CDR1 as SGHVS and CDR2 as FNYEAQ. This CDR3 contains 15 residues. V trimming: 5 bases; J trimming: 0 bases; junction bases outside the gene matches: 6. Here the CDR3 DNA reads TGTGCCAGCAGCGTTAACAGGGGGAACTCCTACGAGCAGTACTTC. Translated, it gives CASSVNRGNSYEQYF.